The 2 T cell receptor beta chains presented below share a single source sample, sequenced in a study of cytomegalovirus exposure and HLA in healthy donors. It was with 60 Vbeta and 13 Jbeta primers that the PCR ran. Generated by immunoSEQ multiplex PCR, the TCRdb table keeps only in-frame clones and is missing some. The data contain about 120,000 clones, 55% to 65% of them singletons. The sequenced sample consisted of PBMCs. Receptors were obtained from a woman aged 30 to 39 in good health and CMV-seronegative.

The genes are TRBV6-1 and TRBJ1-1; no clear D. CDR3 length: 14 residues. V shed 2 bases and J shed 0 bases, with 7 bases lying between them. Germline CDR1 MNHNS, CDR2 SASEGT. CDR3 region: CASSERQMNTEAFF. The CDR3 DNA follows: TGTGCCAGCAGTGAAAGACAAATGAACACTGAAGCTTTCTTT.

The table lists this clone with a few counts. This rearrangement joins TRBV4-1 to TRBJ2-1; TRBD2 aligns across 11 bases. Losses at the gene ends were 4 bases for V and 6 bases for J; bases not matched to a gene: 2. There are 14 residues in the CDR3. From germline, CDR1 is MGHRA and CDR2 YSYEKL. CDR3 nucleotides: TGCGCCAGCAGCCCCGGGACTAGCGGCAATGAGCAGTTCTTC. This codes for CASSPGTSGNEQFF.